The 25 T cell receptor beta chains given below trace back to one sample, sequenced in a study of T cell clones after liver transplantation. Profiled with immunoSEQ multiplex PCR; TCRdb holds only in-frame clones, not every one. The data show some 50,000 clones, with 60% to 80% seen just once and 8% to 10% held by the top ten. Sequencing used CD4+ T cells from blood, obtained at the 22-month timepoint. These receptors were collected from a human patient who received a liver transplant. Some of these T cells may belong to the graft donor.

V is TRBV11-2 and J is TRBJ1-5; D is undetermined. CDR3 length: 13 amino acids. The V end was cut by 2 bases, the J end by 4 bases, with 6 bases between. Germline CDR1 and CDR2: SGHAT and FQNNGV. CDR3 sequence: CASSLWENQPQHF. In DNA, the CDR3 is TGTGCCAGCAGCTTATGGGAAAATCAGCCCCAGCATTTT.

This rearrangement joins TRBV19 to TRBJ2-7; tentative D call: TRBD1 (6 bases). CDR3 length equals 16 residues. Trimming pared 3 bases from V and 2 bases from J, leaving 17 bases between. Germline lookup yields CDR1 LNHDA and CDR2 SQIVND (reference sequence). CDR3 nucleotide sequence: TGTGCCAGTAGTATGACGGGTGGGACACCTGCCTACGAGCAGTACTTC. It encodes CASSMTGGTPAYEQYF.

The rearrangement uses TRBV29-1 and TRBJ2-1; tentative D call: TRBD1 (6 bases). The V end lost 5 bases, the J end lost 4 bases, and 12 bases lay between the germline ends. Germline CDR1 SQVTM, CDR2 ANQGSEA. CDR3 length equals 13 residues. CDR3 bases: TGCAGCGTTCCGGGACACAATTACAATGAGCAGTTCTTC. This sequence encodes CSVPGHNYNEQFF.

The CDR3 coding sequence is TGTGCCAGCAGTTTAGAAGGGGAGTCCTACGAGCAGTACTTC. Translating it yields CASSLEGESYEQYF. This chain links TRBV28 with TRBJ2-7, with D perhaps given as TRBD1 or TRBD2 (5 bases each). From germline, CDR1 is MDHEN and CDR2 SYDVKM. Trimming cost V 2 bases and J 1 base, with 9 bases left between them. The length of the CDR3 is 14 residues. Variable domain in full (rest from reference TRBV28 and TRBJ2-7): DVKVTQSSRYLVKRTGEKVFLECVQDMDHENMFWYRQDPGLGLRLIYFSYDVKMKEKGDIPEGYSVSREKKERFSLILESASTNQTSMYLCASSLEGESYEQYFGPGTRLTVT.

The chain carries TRBV11-3 and TRBJ2-3; 10 bases map to TRBD2. There are 17 residues in the CDR3. Germline CDR1 reads SGHNT; CDR2 reads YENEEA. With 1 base clipped from V and 3 bases from J, the junction kept 7 bases outside the gene matches. CDR3 in amino acids: CASSLGVLAGATDTQYF. The CDR3 nucleotides are TGTGCCAGCAGCTTAGGGGTCCTAGCGGGGGCTACAGATACGCAGTATTTT.

This clone was seen more than once but under ten times. CDR3 amino acids: CASTPVGSSYEQYF. CDR3 in DNA: TGTGCCAGCACCCCCGTGGGTAGCTCCTACGAGCAGTACTTC. The chain carries TRBV11-2 and TRBJ2-7; D ambiguous. The germline V gene has CDR1 SGHAT and CDR2 FQNNGV. Trimming pared 7 bases from V and 0 bases from J, leaving 13 bases between. The CDR3 is made up of 14 amino acids.

The chain uses TRBV19 and TRBJ1-2; 9 bases are shared with TRBD1. Germline loops: CDR1 LNHDA, CDR2 SQIVND (reference sequence). The junction had 6 bases not matched to a gene; V was cut back by 6 bases and J by 7 bases. CDR3 size: 13 residues. The chain's CDR3 is CASRMTGGGGYTF. The CDR3 DNA reads TGTGCCAGTAGGATGACAGGGGGTGGTGGCTACACCTTC.

The V gene is TRBV18, the J gene TRBJ2-5, with D possibly TRBD1 on 5 matching bases. The CDR3 extends over 13 amino acids. Germline CDR1 and CDR2: KGHSH and LQKENI. V dropped 2 bases and J dropped 3 bases, with 7 bases sitting between them. The CDR3 coding sequence is TGTGCCAGCTCACCAGGACACAAAGAGACCCAGTACTTC. This encodes CASSPGHKETQYF.

The genes are TRBV6-5 and TRBJ1-4; no firm D call. V shed 6 bases and J shed 1 base, with 12 bases lying between them. The CDR3 length is 15 residues. Germline V gives CDR1 MNHEY, CDR2 SVGAGI. CDR3 DNA sequence: TGTGCCAGCAGGCCTACCCGTGGAACTAATGAAAAACTGTTTTTT. Its translation is CASRPTRGTNEKLFF.

The V call is TRBV7-2, the J call TRBJ2-1; TRBD2 matches 9 bases. Germline CDR1 and CDR2: SGHTA and FQGNSA. Trimming took 5 bases from V and 7 from J; bases not matched to a gene: 12. The CDR3 has 16 amino acids. The CDR3 DNA reads as TGTGCCAGCAGCGACACCGGCGGGGGGGCCCGGAATGAGCAGTTCTTC. Translation gives CASSDTGGGARNEQFF.

The genes are TRBV4-1 and TRBJ2-2, with TRBD1 matching over 8 bases. With 2 bases clipped from V and 6 bases from J, the junction kept 14 bases outside the gene matches. The CDR3 runs to 18 residues. Germline V gene data show CDR1 as MGHRA and CDR2 as YSYEKL. The CDR3 sequence is CASSQPLARGRVAGELFF. CDR3 DNA: TGCGCCAGCAGCCAACCTCTTGCCAGGGGGCGGGTCGCCGGGGAGCTGTTTTTT.

The chain recombines TRBV30 with TRBJ1-1; D uncertain. Germline loops: CDR1 GTSNPN, CDR2 SVGIG (reference sequence). The CDR3 is 13 residues long. Trimming cost V 8 bases and J 0 bases, with 13 bases left between them. The CDR3 is CAGLKAMNTEAFF. As DNA, the CDR3 is TGTGCCGGATTGAAAGCCATGAACACTGAAGCTTTCTTT.

The gene calls are TRBV2 and TRBJ2-3; 7 bases are a match to TRBD2. The CDR3 runs to 15 residues. The V gene end was trimmed by 1 base and the J gene end by 8 bases; junction bases not matched to a gene: 9. Germline CDR1 reads SNHLY; CDR2 reads FYNNEI. Here the CDR3 reads CASSEVGGGFATQYF. For the CDR3, the DNA is TGTGCCAGCAGTGAAGTTGGGGGGGGATTCGCTACGCAGTATTTT. The full variable domain, rest sourced from reference TRBV2 and TRBJ2-3, is EPEVTQTPSHQVTQMGQEVILRCVPISNHLYFYWYRQILGQKVEFLVSFYNNEISEKSEIFDDQFSVERPDGSNFTLKIRSTKLEDSAMYFCASSEVGGGFATQYFGPGTRLTVL.

The chain recombines TRBV11-3 with TRBJ2-7, with 7 bases that match TRBD1. Germline values: CDR1 SGHNT, CDR2 YENEEA. The CDR3 contains 15 residues. The V and J ends lost 1 base and 6 bases, in that order; junction bases with no gene match: 9. CDR3 in amino acids: CASSLGGHRGGEQYF. DNA of the CDR3: TGTGCCAGCAGCTTAGGGGGTCACAGGGGCGGCGAGCAGTACTTC.

This chain joins TRBV5-1 and TRBJ1-1; possible D gene TRBD1, 6 bases. The CDR3 spans 14 residues. Germline V gene sequence: CDR1 SGHRS, CDR2 YFSETQ. Trimming cost V 5 bases and J 1 base, with 12 bases left between them. CDR3 protein: CASSPIQGNTEAFF. The CDR3, as DNA: TGCGCCAGCAGTCCAATACAGGGGAACACTGAAGCTTTCTTT. Full variable domain (missing parts from reference TRBV5-1 and TRBJ1-1): KAGVTQTPRYLIKTRGQQVTLSCSPISGHRSVSWYQQTPGQGLQFLFEYFSETQRNKGNFPGRFSGRQFSNSRSEMNVSTLELGDSALYLCASSPIQGNTEAFFGQGTRLTVV.

The J gene is TRBJ1-6, the V gene TRBV11-2; 8 bases are shared with TRBD1. The V gene end was trimmed by 7 bases and the J gene end by 6 bases; junction bases not matched to a gene: 5. Germline CDR1 SGHAT, CDR2 FQNNGV. The CDR3 is 14 amino acids. The CDR3 DNA follows: TGTGCCAGCACCCGGACAGGGTTTAATTCACCCCTCCACTTT. Amino acid sequence: CASTRTGFNSPLHF.

V is TRBV5-1 and J is TRBJ2-1; D tentatively reads TRBD1 or TRBD2 (6 bases each). The CDR3 is 15 residues long. The germline V gene encodes CDR1 SGHRS and CDR2 YFSETQ. The ends were cut back, 4 bases at V and 6 bases at J, with 17 bases in the middle. CDR3 coding DNA: TGCGCCAGCAGCGCCCTAGGGACACTAGCCAATGAGCAGTTCTTC. As protein: CASSALGTLANEQFF.

The CDR3 here is CASSLDPTGTGYNEQFF. CDR3 nucleotide sequence: TGTGCCAGCAGCTTAGATCCAACCGGGACAGGGTACAATGAGCAGTTCTTC. The chain combines TRBV11-2 with TRBJ2-1; 9 positions match TRBD1. Looked up from germline, CDR1 is SGHAT and CDR2 is FQNNGV. The CDR3 runs to 17 residues. V lost 0 bases and J lost 4; bases outside the gene matches: 7. Looking up the rest from reference TRBV11-2 and TRBJ2-1 gives the full variable domain: EAGVAQSPRYKIIEKRQSVAFWCNPISGHATLYWYQQILGQGPKLLIQFQNNGVVDDSQLPKDRFSAERLKGVDSTLKIQPAKLEDSAVYLCASSLDPTGTGYNEQFFGPGTRLTVL.

The chain has TRBV9 and TRBJ2-7; tentative D call: TRBD2 (5 bases). The CDR3 spans 12 residues. V was trimmed by 3 bases and J by 4 bases, leaving 8 bases between them. Germline-derived CDR1 and CDR2 are SGDLS and YYNGEE. Here the CDR3 reads CASSAGDYEQYF. The CDR3 bases are TGTGCCAGCAGCGCCGGGGATTACGAGCAGTACTTC.

This clone appeared once. The chain is built from TRBV6-4 and TRBJ1-4, with TRBD1 matching 7 bases. This CDR3 contains 11 residues. Germline values: CDR1 MRHNA, CDR2 SNTAGT. After removal of 11 bases from V and 6 bases from J, the junction contained 3 bases not matched to a gene. CDR3 DNA: TGTGCCCGGGGGACAGATGAAAAACTGTTTTTT. It encodes CARGTDEKLFF.

Written as DNA, the CDR3 is TGTGCCAGCAGCCCAGAGGGGGGGTCACCCCTCCACTTT. It encodes CASSPEGGSPLHF. The chain carries TRBV7-2 and TRBJ1-6; D may be TRBD1 (6 bases). V was shortened by 5 bases and J by 10 bases, with 12 bases between the two germline ends. The CDR3 is 13 residues long. The germline V gene encodes CDR1 SGHTA and CDR2 FQGNSA.

This clone was seen more than once but under ten times. The V and J genes are TRBV5-1 and TRBJ2-7; TRBD1 matches 7 bases. Germline trimming cut 0 bases from V and 5 bases from J; bases unmatched to any gene: 5. This CDR3 contains 14 residues. Germline lookup yields CDR1 SGHRS and CDR2 YFSETQ. The CDR3 nucleotides read TGCGCCAGCAGCTTGGGGGACACAGGGGACGAGCAGTACTTC. Translation: CASSLGDTGDEQYF.

The chain is built from TRBV7-9 and TRBJ2-1; D perhaps matches TRBD1 (6 bases). The ends were cut back, 0 bases at V and 5 bases at J, with 11 bases in the middle. This CDR3 contains 15 residues. Germline V gene sequence: CDR1 SEHNR, CDR2 FQNEAQ (reference sequence). CDR3 nucleotides: TGTGCCAGCAGCTTAGCGAGACAGGTTGACAATGAGCAGTTCTTC. Its protein is CASSLARQVDNEQFF.

The table lists this clone with a count of one. J is TRBJ1-2 and V is TRBV29-1, with D possibly TRBD1 on 5 matching bases. In germline, CDR1 is SQVTM, CDR2 ANQGSEA. This CDR3 is built from 12 residues. V was pared by 6 bases and J by 1 base, with 9 bases between. CDR3 nucleotides: TGCAGCGTCTTGACAGATAACTATGGCTACACCTTC. The encoded protein is CSVLTDNYGYTF. The whole variable domain, filled in from reference TRBV29-1 and TRBJ1-2, reads SAVISQKPSRDICQRGTSLTIQCQVDSQVTMMFWYRQQPGQSLTLIATANQGSEATYESGFVIDKFPISRPNLTFSTLTVSNMSPEDSSIYLCSVLTDNYGYTFGSGTRLTVV.

V usage is TRBV25-1 and J usage is TRBJ2-5, with TRBD2 matching 14 bases. The J segment lost 3 bases and the V segment lost 4 bases, leaving 4 bases of the junction unmatched. The CDR3 is 16 residues long. The germline gives CDR1 MGHDK, CDR2 SYGVNS. The DNA of the CDR3 is TGTGCCAGCAGTGTGACTAGCGGGGGGGCCAAAGAGACCCAGTACTTC. This translates into CASSVTSGGAKETQYF.